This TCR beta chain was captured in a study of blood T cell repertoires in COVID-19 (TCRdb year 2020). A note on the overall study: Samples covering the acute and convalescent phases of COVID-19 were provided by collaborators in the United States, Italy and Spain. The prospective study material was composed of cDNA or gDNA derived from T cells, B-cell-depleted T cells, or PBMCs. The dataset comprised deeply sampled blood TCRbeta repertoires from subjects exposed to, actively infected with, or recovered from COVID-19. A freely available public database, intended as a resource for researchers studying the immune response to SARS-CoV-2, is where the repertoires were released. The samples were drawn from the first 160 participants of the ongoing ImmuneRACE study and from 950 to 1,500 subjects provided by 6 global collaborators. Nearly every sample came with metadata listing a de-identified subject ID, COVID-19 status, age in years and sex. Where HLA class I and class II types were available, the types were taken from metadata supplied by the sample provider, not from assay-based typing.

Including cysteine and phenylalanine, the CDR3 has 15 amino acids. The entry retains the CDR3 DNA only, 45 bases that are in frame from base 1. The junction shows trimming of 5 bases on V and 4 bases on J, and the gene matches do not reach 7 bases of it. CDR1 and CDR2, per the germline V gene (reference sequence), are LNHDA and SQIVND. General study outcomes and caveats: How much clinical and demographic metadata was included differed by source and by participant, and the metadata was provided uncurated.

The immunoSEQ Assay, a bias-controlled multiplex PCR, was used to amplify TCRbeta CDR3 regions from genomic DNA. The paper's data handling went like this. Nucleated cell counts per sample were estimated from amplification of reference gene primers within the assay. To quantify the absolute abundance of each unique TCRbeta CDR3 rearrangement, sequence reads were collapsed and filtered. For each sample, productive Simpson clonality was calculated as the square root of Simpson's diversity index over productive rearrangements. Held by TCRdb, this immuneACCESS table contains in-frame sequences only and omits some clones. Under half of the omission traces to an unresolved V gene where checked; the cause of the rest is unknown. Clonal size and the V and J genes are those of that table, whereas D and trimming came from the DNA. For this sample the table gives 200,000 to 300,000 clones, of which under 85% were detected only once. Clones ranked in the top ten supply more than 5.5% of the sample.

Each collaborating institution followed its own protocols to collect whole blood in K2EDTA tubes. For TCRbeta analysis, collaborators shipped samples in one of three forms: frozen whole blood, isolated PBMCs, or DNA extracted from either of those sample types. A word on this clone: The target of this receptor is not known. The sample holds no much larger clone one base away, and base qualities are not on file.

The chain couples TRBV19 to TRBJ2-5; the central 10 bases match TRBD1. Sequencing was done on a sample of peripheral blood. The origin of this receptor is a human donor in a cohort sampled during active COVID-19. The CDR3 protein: CASSAGTGVVETQYF. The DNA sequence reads TGTGCCAGTAGTGCGGGGACAGGGGTGGTAGAGACCCAGTACTTC.